This TCR beta chain appears in the sequencing data of a study of T-cell reconstitution after alpha-beta-depleted transplantation in children. The study, taken as a whole, reports: T-cell numbers and diversity one year post-transplant derived largely from freshly generated T cells. It was reported that alpha-beta T cells came from several hundred expanded graft clones (about two months after transplant).

For TCRbeta, the library was prepared with unique molecular identifiers. TCRdb recomputed calls from the PCR reads with MiXCR, one row per CDR3 protein. This table has about 250,000 distinct CDR3 sequences, about 24% appearing once. Details on this clonotype: As yet, its antigen is unknown.

This TCR was sampled from a female patient between 2 and 15 years old who had a stem cell transplant for congenital amegakaryocytic thrombocytopenia, so the T cells may come from the graft donor. The sequencing here drew on PBMCs, mostly from graft donor cells, taken 360 days after TCRalphabeta/CD19-depleted stem cell transplant.

The CDR3 nucleotides are TGTGCCAGCAGTTTCGGGGGGAAAGATCAGCCCCAGCATTTT. The encoded protein is CASSFGGKDQPQHF. The chain joins TRBV28 to TRBJ1-5; tentatively, D is TRBD1 (5 bases). Trimming cost V 3 bases and J 5 bases, with 11 bases left between them. Germline loops: CDR1 MDHEN, CDR2 SYDVKM. This CDR3 has 14 residues.